The 13 T cell receptor beta chains below were found in one sample sequenced in a study of blood T cell repertoires in COVID-19. The method was immunoSEQ multiplex PCR; TCRdb's version includes in-frame clones alone and lacks a portion of them. This sample has about 270,000 clones; approximately 86% occur once, and the top ten carry around 4.1%. Input material: peripheral blood. These receptors were collected from a woman between 50 and 59 years old with active or convalescent COVID-19.

This chain uses TRBV7-9 with TRBJ2-7, with 12 bases lining up with TRBD2. With 4 bases clipped from V and 3 bases from J, the junction kept 4 bases outside the gene matches. The germline V gene encodes CDR1 SEHNR and CDR2 FQNEAQ (reference sequence). The CDR3 length is 15 residues. The CDR3 protein is CASSSRTSGDYEQYF. The CDR3, as DNA: TGTGCCAGCAGCTCCCGGACTAGCGGGGACTACGAGCAGTACTTC.

This clone was seen once. The CDR3 sequence is CASSLAGLLHYEQYF. For the CDR3, the DNA is TGTGCCAGCAGCTTGGCAGGGCTCCTTCACTACGAGCAGTACTTC. V usage is TRBV5-5 and J usage is TRBJ2-7; tentative D call: TRBD1 (5 bases). CDR3 length equals 15 residues. V lost 0 bases, J lost 3 bases, and 13 bases lay in between. Germline V lookup: CDR1 SGHKS, CDR2 YYEKEE (reference sequence).

The chain joins TRBV27 to TRBJ2-7; 13 bases align to TRBD2. The trim removed 5 bases at V and 5 bases at J, leaving 9 bases unmatched. The germline gives CDR1 MNHEY, CDR2 SMNVEV (reference sequence). The CDR3 sequence is 16 residues long. Written as DNA, the CDR3 is TGTGCCAGCAGTCGACTAGCGGGAGGAAAGAGAGACGAGCAGTACTTC. It encodes CASSRLAGGKRDEQYF.

J is TRBJ1-2 and V is TRBV5-1, with 9 bases lining up with TRBD1. The junction had 6 bases not matched to a gene; V was cut back by 4 bases and J by 2 bases. The CDR3 loop spans 15 amino acids. Germline V lookup: CDR1 SGHRS, CDR2 YFSETQ. The CDR3 coding sequence is TGCGCCAGCAGCCCCTCGGGACAGGGAAACTATGGCTACACCTTC. It yields the protein CASSPSGQGNYGYTF.

The J gene is TRBJ2-1, the V gene TRBV11-3; no definite D call. CDR3 size: 12 residues. CDR1 and CDR2 (germline): SGHNT, YENEEA. V dropped 3 bases and J dropped 9 bases, with 9 bases sitting between them. In nucleotides, the CDR3 is TGTGCCAGCAGCTTGTACGGCGGTGAGCAGTTCTTC. It translates to CASSLYGGEQFF.

The genes are TRBV27 and TRBJ2-7; TRBD2 agrees at 8 bases. The CDR3 is 15 amino acids. V was pared by 6 bases and J by 3 bases, with 10 bases of the junction left unmatched. The germline gives CDR1 MNHEY, CDR2 SMNVEV (reference sequence). The CDR3 coding sequence is TGTGCCAGCAGCCCTTTAGGCGGGGGGAGCTACGAGCAGTACTTC. Translation gives CASSPLGGGSYEQYF.

The CDR3 sequence is CASSERQGFNYGYTF. Here the CDR3 DNA reads TGTGCCAGCAGTGAAAGGCAGGGGTTTAACTATGGCTACACCTTC. The chain uses TRBV2 and TRBJ1-2, with D perhaps matching TRBD1 (6 bases). From germline, CDR1 is SNHLY and CDR2 FYNNEI. This CDR3 region has 15 residues. Trimming stripped 2 bases from V and 1 base from J, with 11 bases between.

This clone was seen only once. This chain connects TRBV11-1 to TRBJ2-5; D may be TRBD1 (5 bases). The germline CDR1 and CDR2 sequences are SGHAT and FQDESV (reference sequence). CDR3 length equals 14 residues. The V end lost 2 bases, the J end lost 4 bases, and 11 bases lay between the germline ends. The CDR3 protein is CASSLSGSPETQYF. The CDR3 coding sequence is TGTGCCAGCAGCTTATCAGGGTCCCCAGAGACCCAGTACTTC.

Only one count was recorded for this clone. This chain links TRBV3-1 (or the pseudogene TRBV3-2) with TRBJ1-6; D remains unclear. V was pared by 4 bases and J by 11 bases, with 9 bases between. The CDR3 contains 12 residues. Germline-derived CDR1 and CDR2 are LGHDT and YNNKEL (reference sequence). The CDR3 region has the DNA TGTGCCAGCAGCCTAAACATGGCACCCCTCCACTTT. Amino acid sequence: CASSLNMAPLHF.

The V call is TRBV7-9, the J call TRBJ1-5; possibly TRBD1 for D (5 bases). The CDR3 runs 13 residues. The germline V gene has CDR1 SEHNR and CDR2 FQNEAQ (reference sequence). V was shortened by 5 bases and J by 4 bases, with 9 bases between the two germline ends. The CDR3 spells CASSRGYNQPQHF. The CDR3 coding sequence is TGTGCCAGCAGCCGGGGGTATAATCAGCCCCAGCATTTT.

This chain joins TRBV18 and TRBJ2-2, with 7 bases that match TRBD2. The V gene end was trimmed by 3 bases and the J gene end by 4 bases; junction bases not matched to a gene: 11. The germline gives CDR1 KGHSH, CDR2 LQKENI. The CDR3 spans 17 residues. CDR3 residues: CASSPEPSGMPTGELFF. As DNA, the CDR3 is TGTGCCAGCTCACCGGAGCCCAGCGGGATGCCCACCGGGGAGCTGTTTTTT.

This chain uses TRBV7-9 with TRBJ1-1; tentative D call: TRBD1 (5 bases). Trimming took 1 base from V and 8 from J, leaving 14 bases between them. This CDR3 region has 14 residues. The germline V gene encodes CDR1 SEHNR and CDR2 FQNEAQ (reference sequence). The CDR3 DNA reads TGTGCCAGCAGCTTAGTGTCGGGGGAAGAGGAAGCTTTCTTT. Residues: CASSLVSGEEEAFF.

The chain links TRBV27 to TRBJ1-5; no clear D gene. The ends were cut back, 2 bases at V and 0 bases at J, with 5 bases in the middle. The CDR3 has 14 amino acids. CDR1 is MNHEY and CDR2 is SMNVEV in the germline V gene (reference sequence). The CDR3 loop reads CASSLAYSNQPQHF. CDR3 DNA sequence: TGTGCCAGCAGTTTAGCGTATAGCAATCAGCCCCAGCATTTT.